This TCR beta chain was retrieved from a study of T cell repertoires in cytomegalovirus infection. Using its own MiXCR run on the reads, TCRdb lists one record per CDR3 protein. The profile shows fewer than 850,000 distinct CDR3 sequences, about 27% of them singletons. V was pared by 0 bases and J by 10 bases, with 13 bases between. In germline, CDR1 is MGHRA, CDR2 YSYEKL. The CDR3 has 14 residues. This clonotype was detected a few times. The antigen is undetermined. The rearrangement links TRBV4-1 to TRBJ2-1; TRBD2 might be the D (7 bases). The TCR sequence derives from a human donor in good health (CMV status not recorded). Some clones in this sample may be carry-over from other donors' samples. Here the sequenced sample was cultured CD8+ T cells from PBMCs, taken from culture after CMV antigen stimulation. CDR3 loop: CASSQDGGGPEQFF. CDR3 bases: TGCGCCAGCAGCCAAGATGGGGGGGGGCCGGAGCAGTTCTTC.